This TCR beta chain originates from a study of OX40 agonist ivuxolimab in advanced cancers. For the wider study: Ivuxolimab was a fully human IgG2 agonistic monoclonal antibody targeting the costimulatory receptor OX40 (CD134). Intravenous ivuxolimab was administered to patients every 2 weeks at six dose levels: 0.01, 0.1, 0.3, 1.5, 3 and 10 mg/kg. Among the roughly 50 dose-escalation patients, around 20 had hepatocellular carcinoma, approximately 15 melanoma, 9 renal cell carcinoma and 9 head and neck cancer. The dose-escalation cohort was about 83% male with a mean age of approximately 60 years, ranging from roughly 23 to 90. Patients were allowed to have had prior anti-PD-1, anti-PD-L1 or anti-CTLA-4 therapy, and approximately 40% of the dose-escalation patients had been treated with checkpoint inhibitors. Partial responses occurred in three dose-escalation patients, of whom one had hepatocellular carcinoma and two had cutaneous melanoma. The purpose of peripheral TCRbeta sequencing was to test whether ivuxolimab changed TCR sequence diversity and led to clonal T-cell expansion. The monotherapy dose-escalation portion (N ≈ 52 patients) of the phase I ivuxolimab trial is reported in the paper. Beyond this particular receptor, the publication reports: Low levels of normalized T-cell clonal expansion were also seen in some nonresponding patients. The antigen specificity of the clonally expanded peripheral T cells was not determined. Partial responders in the 0.1-3.0 mg/kg groups had among the lowest normalized peripheral clonal expansion, especially among CD8+ T cells. After ivuxolimab, more expanded clones were found on average in CD8+ T cells than in CD4+ T cells. Clonal expansion of both CD4+ and CD8+ blood T cells was observed from baseline to week 6 at doses 0.1 to 3.0 mg/kg.

For sequencing of the TCRbeta CDR3 region, genomic DNA was extracted from the sorted cells. The immunoSEQ Assay was used for sequencing of TCRbeta CDR3 regions. This is the immuneACCESS table as TCRdb keeps it, with only in-frame sequences that have V and J called. A part of the clones is gone; compared with another copy, unresolved V genes explain less than half, and the rest is unexplained. The sample yields tens of thousands of clones; 84% were counted once. The ten largest clones represent approximately 7% of the sample. With respect to this clone: The antigen it recognizes is unknown. The input lacks base qualities; no much larger clone sits a single base away.

Measured from the cysteine to the phenylalanine, the CDR3 is 17 residues long. Kept here is only the CDR3 DNA, which spans 51 bases and is read in frame from base 1. V is cut back by 4 bases and J by 3 bases, with 10 bases in the junction unmatched. Looking up the germline V gene (reference sequence) yields CDR1 SGHNT and CDR2 YYREEE. The trial excluded patients who had a history of autoimmune disease or who were on systemic immunosuppression. Peripheral blood for TCR sequencing was drawn from every dose cohort at baseline, at cycle 4 day 1 and at cycle 7 day 1. Samples came from an open-label, multicenter, first-in-human phase I dose-escalation trial of ivuxolimab. Adults with locally advanced or metastatic melanoma, renal cell carcinoma, hepatocellular carcinoma or head and neck squamous cell carcinoma were enrolled in the trial. Before TCR sequencing, CD4+ T cells and CD8+ T cells were sorted from peripheral blood as separate populations.

The receptor comes from an adult with an advanced solid tumor such as melanoma, head and neck, liver or kidney cancer. This material consisted of CD4+ or CD8+ T cells sorted from blood, taken in a trial of the OX40 agonist ivuxolimab. The receptor chain draws on TRBV5-4 and TRBJ2-1, and 10 junction bases match TRBD2. The CDR3 sequence is CASSVLAGVIFYNEQFF. The nucleotide sequence reads as follows: TGTGCCAGCAGCGTGCTAGCGGGGGTAATTTTCTACAATGAGCAGTTCTTC.